The entry that follows covers one TCR beta chain sequence. The assay was immunoSEQ multiplex PCR, and TCRdb's table has in-frame clones only and misses some. The repertoire consists of 40,000 to 55,000 clones, with 60% to 80% occurring once and the leading ten covering 17%. This specimen belongs to a study of control samples from healthy donors and cancer patients. This TCR derives from a male donor with melanoma. Sequencing input: formalin-fixed, paraffin-embedded tissue.

The chain's CDR3 is CASSTAGTGLGQETQYF. The DNA of the CDR3 is TGCGCCAGCAGCACCGCGGGGACAGGGTTAGGACAAGAGACCCAGTACTTC. This chain links TRBV5-1 with TRBJ2-5, with 9 bases fitting TRBD1. The CDR3 covers 17 residues. Unmatched junction bases numbered 12, after V lost 4 bases and J lost 2 bases. The germline gives CDR1 SGHRS, CDR2 YFSETQ. Filled out from reference TRBV5-1 and TRBJ2-5, the complete variable domain reads KAGVTQTPRYLIKTRGQQVTLSCSPISGHRSVSWYQQTPGQGLQFLFEYFSETQRNKGNFPGRFSGRQFSNSRSEMNVSTLELGDSALYLCASSTAGTGLGQETQYFGPGTRLLVL.